Below, one T cell receptor (beta chain) is given with its context. V shed 2 bases and J shed 5 bases, with 7 bases lying between them. Germline V gene lookup returns CDR1 SEHNR and CDR2 FQNEAQ (reference sequence). The CDR3 is made up of 12 amino acids. MiXCR, run by TCRdb on the RT-PCR reads, gives a single entry per CDR3 protein. The data show approximately 200,000 distinct CDR3 sequences, roughly 15% seen once. The data originate from a study of patients and donors after allogeneic stem cell transplantation. The specimen sequenced was blood, either unsorted or a sorted T cell fraction (not recorded which). The rearrangement uses TRBV7-9 and TRBJ2-7, with D uncertain. The clonotype was recovered from a human donor who was either an allogeneic HSCT recipient or a stem cell or donor lymphocyte infusion donor (not recorded which). It is not recorded whose cells these are; they may come from a transplant donor. As DNA, the CDR3 is TGTGCCAGCAGCTTAAGCCTTAACGAGCAGTACTTC. This translates into CASSLSLNEQYF.